This record covers a single T cell receptor (beta chain). The data stem from a study of blood T cell repertoires in COVID-19. Study-wide background: From the United States, Italy and Spain came samples of acute and convalescent COVID-19. The analysed material was cDNA or gDNA that came from T cells, B-cell-depleted T cells, or PBMCs.

Germline lookup yields CDR1 SGHKS and CDR2 YYEKEE (reference sequence). V lost 6 bases, J lost 5 bases, and 13 bases stayed unmatched. The CDR3 is 15 residues long. Per the authors' pipeline: It was from reference gene primer amplification that nucleated cell counts were estimated. Libraries were prepared by immunoSEQ multiplex PCR; TCRdb keeps only in-frame clonotypes and omits some of them. V, J and clone size reflect that table, while D and trimming were determined from the DNA. There are approximately 58,000 clones in the sample; more than 90% occur only once, and about 3.1% lies in the top ten. This chain joins TRBV5-5 and TRBJ2-5; 7 nucleotides agree with TRBD1. Sequencing input: peripheral blood. The sequence was obtained from a human donor in a cohort sampled during active COVID-19. In DNA, the CDR3 is TGTGCCAGCACGCCAGGGGGTGCAGGGGCCGAGACCCAGTACTTC. Protein: CASTPGGAGAETQYF.